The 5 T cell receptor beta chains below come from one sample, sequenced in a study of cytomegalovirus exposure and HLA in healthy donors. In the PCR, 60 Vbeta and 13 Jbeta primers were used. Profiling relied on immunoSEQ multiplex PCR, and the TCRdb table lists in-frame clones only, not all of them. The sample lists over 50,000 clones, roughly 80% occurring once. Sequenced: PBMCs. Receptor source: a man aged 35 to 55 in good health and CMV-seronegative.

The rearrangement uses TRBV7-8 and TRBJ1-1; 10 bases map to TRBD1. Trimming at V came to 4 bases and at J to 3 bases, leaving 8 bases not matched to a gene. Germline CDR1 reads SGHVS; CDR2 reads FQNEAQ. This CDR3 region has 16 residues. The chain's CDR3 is CASSSYGTGVYTEAFF. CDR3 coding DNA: TGTGCCAGCAGCTCGTACGGGACAGGGGTTTACACTGAAGCTTTCTTT.

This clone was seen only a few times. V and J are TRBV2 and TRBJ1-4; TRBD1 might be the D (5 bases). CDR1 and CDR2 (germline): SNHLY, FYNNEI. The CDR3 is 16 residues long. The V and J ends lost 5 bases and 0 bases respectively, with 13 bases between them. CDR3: CASSRTNSATNEKLFF. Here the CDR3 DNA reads TGTGCCAGCAGTCGGACAAACTCAGCAACTAATGAAAAACTGTTTTTT.

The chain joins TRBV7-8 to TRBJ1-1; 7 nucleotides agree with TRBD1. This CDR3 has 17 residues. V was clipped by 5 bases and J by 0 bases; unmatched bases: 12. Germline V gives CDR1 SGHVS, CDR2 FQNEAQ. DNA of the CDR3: TGTGCCAGCAGCCGTTCTCAGACAGGGACAATGAACACTGAAGCTTTCTTT. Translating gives CASSRSQTGTMNTEAFF.

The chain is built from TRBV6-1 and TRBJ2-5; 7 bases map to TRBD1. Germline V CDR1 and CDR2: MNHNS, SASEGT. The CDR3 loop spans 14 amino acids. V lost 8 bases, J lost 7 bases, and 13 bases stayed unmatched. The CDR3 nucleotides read TGTGCCAGCCAGCTGGGGGCAGGGGGTGCGACCCAGTACTTC. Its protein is CASQLGAGGATQYF.

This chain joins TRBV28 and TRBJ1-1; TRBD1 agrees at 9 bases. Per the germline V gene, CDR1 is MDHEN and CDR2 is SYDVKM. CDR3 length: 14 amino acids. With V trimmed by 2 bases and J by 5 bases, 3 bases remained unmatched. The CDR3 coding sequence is TGTGCCAGCAGTTTAGTTGGACAGGGGACTGAAGCTTTCTTT. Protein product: CASSLVGQGTEAFF.